Shown below are 15 T cell receptor beta chains from a single sample sequenced in a study of shared clonotypes between healthy human individuals. Using immunoSEQ multiplex PCR, the repertoire was profiled, and TCRdb retains in-frame clones only, with some absent. The sample yields fewer than 550,000 clones, 75% to 80% seen once. Sample: PBMCs. The source is a woman aged 40 to 55 in good health. Some clones in this sample may be carry-over from other donors' samples.

The chain couples TRBV5-1 to TRBJ2-7; possibly TRBD1 for D (6 bases). The germline V and J ends were trimmed by 0 bases and 6 bases, with 10 bases remaining between them. The CDR3 totals 13 residues. Germline V gene sequence: CDR1 SGHRS, CDR2 YFSETQ. CDR3 amino acids: CASSLDTGPEQYF. The CDR3 nucleotides are TGCGCCAGCAGCTTGGATACAGGGCCCGAGCAGTACTTC.

This chain links TRBV18 with TRBJ1-1, with D uncertain. The CDR3 has 14 amino acids. V was clipped by 1 base and J by 3 bases, with 9 bases between them. Germline values: CDR1 KGHSH, CDR2 LQKENI. CDR3 loop: CASSPRSWDTEAFF. The CDR3 region has the DNA TGTGCCAGCTCACCACGGTCATGGGACACTGAAGCTTTCTTT.

This chain connects TRBV11-3 to TRBJ2-2, with unresolved D. The CDR3 is made up of 13 amino acids. Germline V gene lookup returns CDR1 SGHNT and CDR2 YENEEA. V lost 4 bases to trimming and J lost 4 bases, with 7 bases between them. The CDR3 bases are TGTGCCAGCAGCTCGCAAACCACCGGGGAGCTGTTTTTT. It codes for CASSSQTTGELFF.

This sequence joins TRBV30 and TRBJ2-1; a weak D match, TRBD2 (9 bases). Trimming took 0 bases from V and 6 from J, leaving 21 bases between them. The CDR3 loop spans 17 amino acids. Germline CDR1 and CDR2: GTSNPN and SVGIG (reference sequence). The CDR3 nucleotides are TGTGCCTGGAGTGTACCAGGGGGCGGGAGGGCCGCCAATGAGCAGTTCTTC. This encodes CAWSVPGGGRAANEQFF. Complete variable domain (other parts from reference TRBV30 and TRBJ2-1): SQTIHQWPATLVQPVGSPLSLECTVEGTSNPNLYWYRQAAGRGLQLLFYSVGIGQISSEVPQNLSASRPQDRQFILSSKKLLLSDSGFYLCAWSVPGGGRAANEQFFGPGTRLTVL.

This chain connects TRBV29-1 to TRBJ1-2; D uncertain. This CDR3 is built from 13 residues. V lost 2 bases and J 4 bases, leaving 11 bases between the germline ends. CDR1 and CDR2 (germline): SQVTM, ANQGSEA. CDR3 coding DNA: TGCAGCGTTGAATTTGACACCCGCTATGGCTACACCTTC. This codes for CSVEFDTRYGYTF.

Concerning this clone itself: It differs at one base from a far larger clone, so likely a read error. The J gene is TRBJ2-1, the V gene TRBV4-2; D remains unclear. V shed 4 bases and J shed 0 bases, with 10 bases lying between them. Germline CDR1 is LGHNA and CDR2 is YNFKEQ. The CDR3 is 15 amino acids. CDR3 in amino acids: CASSREASSYNEQFF. CDR3 coding DNA: TGTGCCAGCAGCCGAGAGGCGAGCTCCTACAATGAGCAGTTCTTC.

On this clone: The identical CDR3 is also encoded by other nucleotide sequences in the sample. The chain couples TRBV5-1 to TRBJ2-1; 15 bases match TRBD2. V trimming: 3 bases; J trimming: 1 base; junction bases outside the gene matches: 2. Germline CDR1 SGHRS, CDR2 YFSETQ. The CDR3 has 17 amino acids. DNA for the CDR3: TGCGCCAGCAGCTCGGGACTAGCGGGAGGATCCTACAATGAGCAGTTCTTC. This gives the protein CASSSGLAGGSYNEQFF.

V gene TRBV6-1 combines with J gene TRBJ1-5; maybe TRBD1 (5 bases). The CDR3 covers 16 residues. Germline loops: CDR1 MNHNS, CDR2 SASEGT. V was cut by 2 bases and J by 3 bases, with 14 bases left in between. This CDR3 reads CASSETPDRPNQPQHF. The CDR3 DNA follows: TGTGCCAGCAGTGAAACCCCCGACAGACCCAATCAGCCCCAGCATTTT.

The chain is built from TRBV19 and TRBJ2-1; 8 nucleotides match TRBD2. Germline CDR1 LNHDA, CDR2 SQIVND (reference sequence). J lost 7 bases, V lost 4 bases, and 6 bases had no gene match. CDR3 length: 14 residues. The CDR3 loop is CASSTGGSGNEQFF. In DNA, the CDR3 is TGTGCCAGTAGTACGGGAGGGTCTGGGAATGAGCAGTTCTTC. Drawing the rest from reference TRBV19 and TRBJ2-1, the complete variable domain is DGGITQSPKYLFRKEGQNVTLSCEQNLNHDAMYWYRQDPGQGLRLIYYSQIVNDFQKGDIAEGYSVSREKKESFPLTVTSAQKNPTAFYLCASSTGGSGNEQFFGPGTRLTVL.

V is TRBV7-9 and J is TRBJ2-1, with a tentative D call TRBD1 (5 bases). Trimming took 4 bases from V and 2 from J, leaving 15 bases between them. The CDR3 is made up of 16 amino acids. Germline V lookup: CDR1 SEHNR, CDR2 FQNEAQ (reference sequence). The CDR3 is CASSYQGGVTYNEQFF. Written as DNA, the CDR3 is TGTGCCAGCAGCTACCAGGGCGGCGTAACCTACAATGAGCAGTTCTTC.

The J gene is TRBJ2-3, the V gene TRBV9, with TRBD1 as a possible D gene (5 bases). CDR3 size: 16 residues. V was shortened by 0 bases and J by 3 bases, with 14 bases between the two germline ends. CDR1 is SGDLS and CDR2 is YYNGEE in the germline V gene. The CDR3, as DNA: TGTGCCAGCAGCGTAGCTCAAAGACAGAATACAGATACGCAGTATTTT. Protein: CASSVAQRQNTDTQYF. Looking up the rest from reference TRBV9 and TRBJ2-3 gives the full variable domain: DSGVTQTPKHLITATGQRVTLRCSPRSGDLSVYWYQQSLDQGLQFLIQYYNGEERAKGNILERFSAQQFPDLHSELNLSSLELGDSALYFCASSVAQRQNTDTQYFGPGTRLTVL.

The genes are TRBV5-4 and TRBJ2-5, with D possibly being TRBD2 (6 bases). The J call may be in error: the DNA end matches TRBJ2-7 better. This CDR3 contains 13 residues. The V gene's germline CDR1 is SGHNT and CDR2 YYREEE (reference sequence). The CDR3 DNA follows: TGTGCCAGCAGAATCGGGGGTAGCTACGAGCAGTACTTC. Translated, it gives CASRIGGSYEQYF.

This chain links TRBV5-1 with TRBJ2-3, with a weak D call TRBD2 (5 bases). Trimming left V 0 bases short and J 0 bases short, with 8 bases between. This CDR3 has 15 amino acids. Germline CDR1 SGHRS, CDR2 YFSETQ. The CDR3 DNA reads TGCGCCAGCAGCTTGGCGGGGTCCAGCACAGATACGCAGTATTTT. Residues: CASSLAGSSTDTQYF.

The V gene is TRBV5-4, the J gene TRBJ2-1; a weak D match, TRBD2 (7 bases). The CDR3 extends over 15 amino acids. Germline V gene sequence: CDR1 SGHNT, CDR2 YYREEE (reference sequence). Trimming left V 7 bases short and J 7 bases short, with 21 bases between. The CDR3 sequence: CASSGGTSVGNEQFF. The CDR3 DNA reads as TGTGCCAGCTCCGGGGGGACATCTGTTGGAAATGAGCAGTTCTTC. Drawing the rest from reference TRBV5-4 and TRBJ2-1, the complete variable domain is ETGVTQSPTHLIKTRGQQVTLRCSSQSGHNTVSWYQQALGQGPQFIFQYYREEENGRGNFPPRFSGLQFPNYSSELNVNALELDDSALYLCASSGGTSVGNEQFFGPGTRLTVL.

This chain links TRBV5-4 with TRBJ1-4, with 10 bases identical to TRBD1. CDR1 SGHNT and CDR2 YYREEE come from the germline V gene (reference sequence). This CDR3 has 15 amino acids. With V trimmed by 4 bases and J by 6 bases, 6 bases remained unmatched. For the CDR3, the DNA is TGTGCCAGCAGCGATACCGGGACAGGGGATGAAAAACTGTTTTTT. It translates to CASSDTGTGDEKLFF.